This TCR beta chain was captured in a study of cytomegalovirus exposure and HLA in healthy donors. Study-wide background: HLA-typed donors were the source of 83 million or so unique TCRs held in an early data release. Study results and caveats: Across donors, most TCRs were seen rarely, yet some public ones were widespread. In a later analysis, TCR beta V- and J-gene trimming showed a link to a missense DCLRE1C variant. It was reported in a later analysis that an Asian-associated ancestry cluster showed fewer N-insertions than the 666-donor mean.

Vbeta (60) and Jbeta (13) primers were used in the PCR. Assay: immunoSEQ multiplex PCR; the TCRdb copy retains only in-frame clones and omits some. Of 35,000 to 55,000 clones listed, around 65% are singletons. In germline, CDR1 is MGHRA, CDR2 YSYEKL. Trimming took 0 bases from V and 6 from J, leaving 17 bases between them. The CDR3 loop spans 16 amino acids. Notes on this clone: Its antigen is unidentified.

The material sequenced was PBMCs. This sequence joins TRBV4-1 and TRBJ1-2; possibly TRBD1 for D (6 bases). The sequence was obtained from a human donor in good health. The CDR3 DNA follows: TGCGCCAGCAGCCAAGACCCGAGGGGGACGGATCATGGCTACACCTTC. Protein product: CASSQDPRGTDHGYTF.